These 10 T cell receptor beta chains came from one sample sequenced in a study of blood T cell repertoires in COVID-19. Data came from immunoSEQ multiplex PCR; TCRdb stores just in-frame clones and leaves some out. This sample has nearly 50,000 clones, with 75% to 90% found just once. The sequencing input was peripheral blood. Receptors originate from a woman older than 75 with COVID-19, enrolled during active disease.

The chain links TRBV19 to TRBJ1-5, with D perhaps TRBD1 (6 bases). Germline loops: CDR1 LNHDA, CDR2 SQIVND (reference sequence). V lost 5 bases and J lost 3, with 11 bases in between. This CDR3 has 14 amino acids. The CDR3 loop reads CASSFRDTNQPQHF. Here the CDR3 DNA reads TGTGCCAGTAGTTTCCGGGACACCAATCAGCCCCAGCATTTT.

This sequence joins TRBV7-2 and TRBJ1-6; TRBD1 agrees at 9 bases. Germline CDR1 is SGHTA and CDR2 is FQGNSA. After removal of 5 bases from V and 7 bases from J, the junction contained 6 bases not matched to a gene. The CDR3 is 15 amino acids. This CDR3 is CASSDGDRVNSPLHF. The CDR3 DNA follows: TGTGCCAGCAGCGACGGGGACAGGGTAAATTCACCCCTCCACTTT.

The CDR3 region has the DNA TGTGCCAGCAGCCTACAGCAAAACTATGGCTACACCTTC. It encodes CASSLQQNYGYTF. The J gene is TRBJ1-2, the V gene TRBV6-5; D unclear. Trimming shortened V by 6 bases and J by 2 bases, and 10 bases separated the two germline ends. The CDR3 contains 13 residues. Germline V gene sequence: CDR1 MNHEY, CDR2 SVGAGI.

Note on this clone: The junction departs from germline at one end; a sequencing error may be responsible. This chain joins TRBV7-7 and TRBJ2-7; D is possibly TRBD1 (5 bases). Looked up from germline, CDR1 is SSHAT and CDR2 is FNYEAQ (reference sequence). The CDR3 length is 15 residues. The CDR3 nucleotides are TGTGCTAGCAGCTTAGGTGACAGTCATCTGAGAGAGCAGTACTTC. Translated, it gives CASSLGDSHLREQYF.

This rearrangement joins TRBV12-3 or TRBV12-4 to TRBJ1-3; D ambiguous. The CDR3 runs to 13 residues. V lost 6 bases to trimming and J lost 1 base, with 7 bases between them. The CDR3 DNA follows: TGTGCCAGCAGGCCCTATTCTGGAAACACCATATATTTT. Protein product: CASRPYSGNTIYF.

The V call is TRBV2, the J call TRBJ1-2; D call uncertain. Germline V CDR1 and CDR2: SNHLY, FYNNEI. There are 11 residues in the CDR3. V was cut by 6 bases and J by 9 bases, with 11 bases left in between. In nucleotides, the CDR3 is TGTGCCAGCAGGTGGGAGGGTAGCTACACCTTC. Translated: CASRWEGSYTF.

The CDR3 reads CASSPGPEEDIQYF. CDR3 coding DNA: TGTGCCAGCAGCCCCGGCCCCGAGGAGGACATTCAGTACTTC. The chain employs TRBV7-2 and TRBJ2-4, with D tentatively TRBD2 (5 bases). CDR3 length: 14 residues. Germline lookup yields CDR1 SGHTA and CDR2 FQGNSA. V shed 5 bases and J shed 8 bases, with 16 bases lying between them. Full variable domain (remainder filled in from reference TRBV7-2 and TRBJ2-4): GAGVSQSPSNKVTEKGKDVELRCDPISGHTALYWYRQSLGQGLEFLIYFQGNSAPDKSGLPSDRFSAERTGGSVSTLTIQRTQQEDSAVYLCASSPGPEEDIQYFGAGTRLSVL.

V and J are TRBV18 and TRBJ1-2; 7 bases fit TRBD1. V dropped 1 base and J dropped 5; count of bases not matched to a gene: 7. Looked up from germline, CDR1 is KGHSH and CDR2 is LQKENI. The CDR3 is made up of 15 amino acids. CDR3 nucleotide sequence: TGTGCCAGCTCACCACAGGGACAGCGGATATATGGCTACACCTTC. Its protein product is CASSPQGQRIYGYTF. The full variable domain, completed using reference TRBV18 and TRBJ1-2, is NAGVMQNPRHLVRRRGQEARLRCSPMKGHSHVYWYRQLPEEGLKFMVYLQKENIIDESGMPKERFSAEFPKEGPSILRIQQVVRGDSAAYFCASSPQGQRIYGYTFGSGTRLTVV.

This clone was counted once. V gene TRBV29-1 combines with J gene TRBJ2-1; 7 nucleotides line up with TRBD2. Germline V lookup: CDR1 SQVTM, CDR2 ANQGSEA. J lost 0 bases, V lost 3 bases, and 5 bases had no gene match. This CDR3 spans 15 amino acids. CDR3 loop: CSVETSWSSYNEQFF. The CDR3, as DNA: TGCAGCGTTGAGACTAGCTGGAGCTCCTACAATGAGCAGTTCTTC.

The chain is built from TRBV27 and TRBJ1-4; 7 nucleotides align to TRBD1. Looked up from germline, CDR1 is MNHEY and CDR2 is SMNVEV (reference sequence). This CDR3 spans 17 amino acids. Losses at the gene ends were 8 bases for V and 3 bases for J; bases not matched to a gene: 15. The CDR3 DNA follows: TGTGCCAGCGCGCTTTGGGGGACAGCCCACGCTAATGAAAAACTGTTTTTT. Its protein product is CASALWGTAHANEKLFF.